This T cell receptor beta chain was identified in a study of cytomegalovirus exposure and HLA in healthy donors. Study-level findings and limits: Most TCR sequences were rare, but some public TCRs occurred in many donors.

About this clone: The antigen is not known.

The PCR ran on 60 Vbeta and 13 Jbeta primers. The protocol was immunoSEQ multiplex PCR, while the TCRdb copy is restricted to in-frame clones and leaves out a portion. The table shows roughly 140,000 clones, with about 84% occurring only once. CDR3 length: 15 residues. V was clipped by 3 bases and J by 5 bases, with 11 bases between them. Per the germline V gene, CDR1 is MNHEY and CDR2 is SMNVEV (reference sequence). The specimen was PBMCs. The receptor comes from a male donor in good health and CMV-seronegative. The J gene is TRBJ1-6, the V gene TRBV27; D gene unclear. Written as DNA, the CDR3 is TGTGCCAGCAGTTTTAACAGCAGGAATAATTCACCCCTCCACTTT. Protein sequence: CASSFNSRNNSPLHF.